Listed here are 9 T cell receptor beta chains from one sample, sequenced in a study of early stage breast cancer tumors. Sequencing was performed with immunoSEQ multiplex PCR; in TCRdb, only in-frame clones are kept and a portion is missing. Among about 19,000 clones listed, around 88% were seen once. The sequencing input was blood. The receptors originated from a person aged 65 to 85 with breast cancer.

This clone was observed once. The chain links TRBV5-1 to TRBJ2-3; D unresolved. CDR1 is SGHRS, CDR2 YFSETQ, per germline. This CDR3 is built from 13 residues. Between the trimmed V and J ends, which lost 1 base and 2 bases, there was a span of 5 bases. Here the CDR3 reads CASSLQFTDTQYF. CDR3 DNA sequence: TGCGCCAGCAGCTTGCAGTTCACAGATACGCAGTATTTT. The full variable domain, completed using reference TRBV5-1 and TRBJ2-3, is KAGVTQTPRYLIKTRGQQVTLSCSPISGHRSVSWYQQTPGQGLQFLFEYFSETQRNKGNFPGRFSGRQFSNSRSEMNVSTLELGDSALYLCASSLQFTDTQYFGPGTRLTVL.

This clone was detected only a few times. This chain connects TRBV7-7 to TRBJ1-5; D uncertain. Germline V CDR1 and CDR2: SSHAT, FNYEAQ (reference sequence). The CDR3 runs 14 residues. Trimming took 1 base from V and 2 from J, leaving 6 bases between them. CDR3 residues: CASSLGAGNQPQHF. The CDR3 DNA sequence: TGTGCCAGCAGCTTAGGGGCAGGCAATCAGCCCCAGCATTTT.

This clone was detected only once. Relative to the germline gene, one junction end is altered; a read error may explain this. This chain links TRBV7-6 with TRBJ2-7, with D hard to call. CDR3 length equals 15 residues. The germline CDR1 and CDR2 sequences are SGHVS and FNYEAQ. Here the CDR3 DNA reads TGTGCCAGCAGCTTATATTTGTTGGGCTCCAACGAGCAGTACTTC. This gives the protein CASSLYLLGSNEQYF.

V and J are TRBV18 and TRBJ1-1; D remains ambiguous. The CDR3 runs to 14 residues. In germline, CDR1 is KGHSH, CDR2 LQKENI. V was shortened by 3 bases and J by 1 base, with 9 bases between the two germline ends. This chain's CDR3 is CASSPLYGNTEAFF. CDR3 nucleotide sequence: TGTGCCAGCTCACCGCTCTACGGGAACACTGAAGCTTTCTTT.

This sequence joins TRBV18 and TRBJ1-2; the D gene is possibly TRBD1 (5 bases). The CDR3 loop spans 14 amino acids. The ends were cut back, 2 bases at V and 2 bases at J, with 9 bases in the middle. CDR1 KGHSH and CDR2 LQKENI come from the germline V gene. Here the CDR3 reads CASSPAGENYGYTF. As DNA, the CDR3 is TGTGCCAGCTCACCAGCGGGGGAGAACTATGGCTACACCTTC.

CDR3 residues: CASSEGQGGGYEQYF. CDR3 DNA: TGTGCCAGCAGCGAGGGACAGGGTGGAGGGTACGAGCAGTACTTC. The chain recombines TRBV9 with TRBJ2-7; 9 positions match TRBD1. The CDR3 runs 15 residues. V was pared by 3 bases and J by 4 bases, with 8 bases of the junction left unmatched. The germline gives CDR1 SGDLS, CDR2 YYNGEE.

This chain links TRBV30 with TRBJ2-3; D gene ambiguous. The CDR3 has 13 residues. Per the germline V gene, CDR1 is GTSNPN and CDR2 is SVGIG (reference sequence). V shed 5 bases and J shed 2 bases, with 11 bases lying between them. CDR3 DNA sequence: TGTGCCTGGGCGGTCCCGTCCACAGATACGCAGTATTTT. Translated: CAWAVPSTDTQYF.

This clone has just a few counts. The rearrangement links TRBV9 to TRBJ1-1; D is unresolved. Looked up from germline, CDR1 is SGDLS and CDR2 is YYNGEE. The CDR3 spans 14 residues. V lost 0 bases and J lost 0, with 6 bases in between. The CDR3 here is CASSVDVLNTEAFF. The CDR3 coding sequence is TGTGCCAGCAGCGTAGATGTATTGAACACTGAAGCTTTCTTT.

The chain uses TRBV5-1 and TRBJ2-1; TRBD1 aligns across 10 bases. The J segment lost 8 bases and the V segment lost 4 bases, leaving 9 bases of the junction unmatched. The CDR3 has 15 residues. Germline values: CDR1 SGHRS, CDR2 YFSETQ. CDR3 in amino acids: CASSIGDRGLHEQFF. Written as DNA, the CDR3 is TGCGCCAGCAGCATAGGGGACAGGGGACTGCATGAGCAGTTCTTC.